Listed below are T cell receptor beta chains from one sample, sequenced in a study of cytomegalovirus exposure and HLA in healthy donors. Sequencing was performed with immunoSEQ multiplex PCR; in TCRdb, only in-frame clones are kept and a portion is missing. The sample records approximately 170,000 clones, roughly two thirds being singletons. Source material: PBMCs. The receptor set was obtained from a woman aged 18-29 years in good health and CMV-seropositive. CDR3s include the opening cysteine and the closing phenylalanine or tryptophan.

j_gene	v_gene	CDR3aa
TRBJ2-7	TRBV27	CASTEGQGNYEQYF
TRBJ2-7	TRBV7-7	CASSLGVGQVSEQYF
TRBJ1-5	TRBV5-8	CASSQGVYSNQPQHF
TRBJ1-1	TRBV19	CASSIGGATEAFF
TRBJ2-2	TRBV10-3	CAISGQGAGELFF
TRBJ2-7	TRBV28	CASSTLRQGSYEQYF
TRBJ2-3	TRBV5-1	CASSLGEDTQYF
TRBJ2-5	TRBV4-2	CASSQATGAETQYF
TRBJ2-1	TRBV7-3	CASSLSPDSYNEQFF
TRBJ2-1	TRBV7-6	CASSSLFRGKAYNEQFF
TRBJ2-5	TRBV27	CASSSTGGQETQYF
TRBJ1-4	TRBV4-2	CASSLIYTGTGGDSEKLFF
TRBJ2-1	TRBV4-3	CASSRGGGAPIEQFF
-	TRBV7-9	CASSLGTDSYEQYF
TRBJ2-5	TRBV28	CASTQGAGGGETQYF
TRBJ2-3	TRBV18	CASSPPSGSTDTQYF
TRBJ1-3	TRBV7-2	CASSIGQNSGNTIYF
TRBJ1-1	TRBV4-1	CASSQVRMNTEAFF
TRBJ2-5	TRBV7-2	CASSFQAGGLEETQYF
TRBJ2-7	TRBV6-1	CASARLRDTYEQYF
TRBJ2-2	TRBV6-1	CASSEVGGGSRRYGELFF
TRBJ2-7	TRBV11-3	CASSPGLGAYEQYF
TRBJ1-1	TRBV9	CAGGLPSEAFF
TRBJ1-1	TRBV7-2	CASSLDARPNTEAFF
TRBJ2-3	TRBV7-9	CASNYPTDHGTDTQYF
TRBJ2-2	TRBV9	CASSVGGPGTGELFF
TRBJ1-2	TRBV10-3	CAISVLESNYGYTF
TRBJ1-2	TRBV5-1	CASSFLGQGANGYTF
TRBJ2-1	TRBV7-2	CASSSRDRGHNEQFF
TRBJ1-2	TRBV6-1	CASSEAGDRVNYGYTF